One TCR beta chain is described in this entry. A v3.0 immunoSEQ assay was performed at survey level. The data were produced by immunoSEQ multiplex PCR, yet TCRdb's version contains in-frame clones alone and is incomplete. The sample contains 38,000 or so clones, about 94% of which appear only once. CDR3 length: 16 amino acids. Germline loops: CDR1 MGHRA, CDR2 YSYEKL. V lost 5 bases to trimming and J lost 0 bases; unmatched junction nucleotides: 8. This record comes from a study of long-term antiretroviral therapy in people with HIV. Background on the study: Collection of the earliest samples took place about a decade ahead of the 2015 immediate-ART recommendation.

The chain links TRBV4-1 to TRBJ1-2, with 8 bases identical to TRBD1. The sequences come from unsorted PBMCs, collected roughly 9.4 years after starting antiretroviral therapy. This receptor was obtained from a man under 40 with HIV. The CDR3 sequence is CASSSGGVVPNYGYTF. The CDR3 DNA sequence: TGCGCCAGCAGCTCAGGGGGCGTAGTACCTAACTATGGCTACACCTTC.